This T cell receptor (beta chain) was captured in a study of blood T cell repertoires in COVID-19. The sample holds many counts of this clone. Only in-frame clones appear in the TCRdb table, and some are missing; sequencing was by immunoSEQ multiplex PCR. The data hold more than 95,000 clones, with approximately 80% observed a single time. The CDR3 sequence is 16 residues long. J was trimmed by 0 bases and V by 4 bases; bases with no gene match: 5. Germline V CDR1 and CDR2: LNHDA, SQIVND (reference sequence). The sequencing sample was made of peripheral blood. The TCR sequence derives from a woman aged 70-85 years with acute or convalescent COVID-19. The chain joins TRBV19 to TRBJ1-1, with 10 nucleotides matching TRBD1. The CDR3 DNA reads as TGTGCCAGTAGTAGCCGGGACAGGGGCCTGAACACTGAAGCTTTCTTT. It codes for CASSSRDRGLNTEAFF.